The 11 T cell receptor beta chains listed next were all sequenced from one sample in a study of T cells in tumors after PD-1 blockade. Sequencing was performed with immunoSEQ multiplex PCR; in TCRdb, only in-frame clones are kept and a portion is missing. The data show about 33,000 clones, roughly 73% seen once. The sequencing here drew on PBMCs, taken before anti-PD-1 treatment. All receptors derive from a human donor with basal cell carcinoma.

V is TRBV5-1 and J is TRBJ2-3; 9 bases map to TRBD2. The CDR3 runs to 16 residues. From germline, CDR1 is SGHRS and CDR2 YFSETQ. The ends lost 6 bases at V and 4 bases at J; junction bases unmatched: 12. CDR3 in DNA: TGCGCCAGCACCCGGGGTAGCGGGGGTCCGCCAGATACGCAGTATTTT. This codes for CASTRGSGGPPDTQYF.

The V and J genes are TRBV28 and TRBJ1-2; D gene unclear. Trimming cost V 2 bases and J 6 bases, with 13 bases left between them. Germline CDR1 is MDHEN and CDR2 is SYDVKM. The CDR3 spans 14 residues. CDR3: CASSLTGLEDGYTF. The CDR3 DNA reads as TGTGCCAGCAGTTTAACCGGACTAGAGGATGGCTACACCTTC.

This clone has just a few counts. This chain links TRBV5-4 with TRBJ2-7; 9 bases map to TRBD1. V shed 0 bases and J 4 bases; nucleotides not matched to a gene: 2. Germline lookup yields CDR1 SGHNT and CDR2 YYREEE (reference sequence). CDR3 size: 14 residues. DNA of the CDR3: TGTGCCAGCAGCTTGGGGGACAGGGTGTACGAGCAGTACTTC. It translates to CASSLGDRVYEQYF.

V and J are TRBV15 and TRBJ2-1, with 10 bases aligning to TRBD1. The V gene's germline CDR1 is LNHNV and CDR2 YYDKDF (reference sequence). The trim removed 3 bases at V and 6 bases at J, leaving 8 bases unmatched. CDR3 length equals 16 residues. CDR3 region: CATSRETGGGINEQFF. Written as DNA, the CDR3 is TGTGCCACCAGCAGGGAGACAGGGGGCGGGATCAATGAGCAGTTCTTC.

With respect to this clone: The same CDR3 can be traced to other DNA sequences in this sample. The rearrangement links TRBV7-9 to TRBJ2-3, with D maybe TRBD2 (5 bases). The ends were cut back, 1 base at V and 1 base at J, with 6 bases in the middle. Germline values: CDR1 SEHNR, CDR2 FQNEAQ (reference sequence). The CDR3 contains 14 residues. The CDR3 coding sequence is TGTGCCAGCAGCTTAGGGACTGGCACAGATACGCAGTATTTT. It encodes CASSLGTGTDTQYF.

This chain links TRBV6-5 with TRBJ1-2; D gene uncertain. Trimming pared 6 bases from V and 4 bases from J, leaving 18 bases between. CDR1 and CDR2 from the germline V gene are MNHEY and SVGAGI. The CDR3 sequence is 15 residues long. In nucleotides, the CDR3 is TGTGCCAGCAGGCCCGGGGTGGGGAGAGGCTATGGCTACACCTTC. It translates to CASRPGVGRGYGYTF.

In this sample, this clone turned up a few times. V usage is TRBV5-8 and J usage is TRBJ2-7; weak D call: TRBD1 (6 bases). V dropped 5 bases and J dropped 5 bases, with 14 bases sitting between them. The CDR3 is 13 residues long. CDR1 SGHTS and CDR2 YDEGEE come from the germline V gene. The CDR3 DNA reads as TGTGCCAGCAGGCTGGCAGGGGACCACGAGCAGTACTTC. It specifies CASRLAGDHEQYF.

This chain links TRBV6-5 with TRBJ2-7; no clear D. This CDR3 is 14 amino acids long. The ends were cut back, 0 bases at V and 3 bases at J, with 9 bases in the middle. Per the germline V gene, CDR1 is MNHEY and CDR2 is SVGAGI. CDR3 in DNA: TGTGCCAGCAGTTACTCTGGGGTAAGCTACGAGCAGTACTTC. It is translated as CASSYSGVSYEQYF.

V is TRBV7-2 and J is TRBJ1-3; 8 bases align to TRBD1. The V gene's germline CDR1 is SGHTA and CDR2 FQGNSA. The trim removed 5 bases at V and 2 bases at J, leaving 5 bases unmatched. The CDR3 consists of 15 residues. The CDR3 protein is CASSRSTGAGNTIYF. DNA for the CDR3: TGTGCCAGCAGCCGGTCGACAGGGGCTGGAAACACCATATATTTT.

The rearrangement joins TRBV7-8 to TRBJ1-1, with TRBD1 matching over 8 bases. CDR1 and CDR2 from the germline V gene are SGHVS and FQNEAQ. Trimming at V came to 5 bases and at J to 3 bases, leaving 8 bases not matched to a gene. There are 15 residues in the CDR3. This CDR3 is CASSRTGGSDTEAFF. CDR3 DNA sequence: TGTGCCAGCAGCCGAACAGGGGGGAGCGACACTGAAGCTTTCTTT. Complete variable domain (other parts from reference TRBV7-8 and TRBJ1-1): GAGVSQSPRYKVAKRGQDVALRCDPISGHVSLFWYQQALGQGPEFLTYFQNEAQLDKSGLPSDRFFAERPEGSVSTLKIQRTQQEDSAVYLCASSRTGGSDTEAFFGQGTRLTVV.

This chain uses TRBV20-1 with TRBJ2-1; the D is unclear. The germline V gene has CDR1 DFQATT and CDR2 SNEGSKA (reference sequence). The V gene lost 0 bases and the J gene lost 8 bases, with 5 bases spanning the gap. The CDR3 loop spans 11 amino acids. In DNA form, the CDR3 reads TGCAGTGCTAGAGAAGTGTATGAGCAGTTCTTC. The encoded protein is CSAREVYEQFF.